These T cell receptor beta chains were read from a single sample in a study of blood T cell repertoires in COVID-19. Clones were sequenced by immunoSEQ multiplex PCR, and TCRdb holds only the in-frame ones, with some missing. The sample carries 180,000 or so clones, 86% recorded once. Source material: peripheral blood. The receptors come from a man aged 18 to 29 with acute or convalescent COVID-19. Both conserved end residues are part of each CDR3. The D gene is left open where the match is weak. Clone sizes are given selectively: once, few, many, or a class where the clone is expanded.

d_call	v_call	j_call	clone_size	cdr3_nt	cdr3_aa
.	TRBV1	TRBJ2-3	.	TGCACCAGCAGCCAAGGCGGCAGGGGGCGCGTAGATACGCAGTATTTT	CTSSQGGRGRVDTQYF
.	TRBV20-1	TRBJ2-5	.	TGCAGTGCTTATAGTTGGGAGACCCAGTACTTC	CSAYSWETQYF
.	TRBV18	TRBJ2-4	.	TGTGCCAGCTCACCACCGACTGGCGGGTTAGCCAAAAACATTCAGTACTTC	CASSPPTGGLAKNIQYF
.	TRBV12-3/TRBV12-4	TRBJ2-1	.	TGTGCCAGCAGTCAGGGGTCCCATGAGCAGTTCTTC	CASSQGSHEQFF
.	TRBV18	TRBJ2-3	.	TGTGCCAGCTCACTACTAACCCCAGGGGATGTTCCAGATACGCAGTATTTT	CASSLLTPGDVPDTQYF
.	TRBV19	TRBJ2-3	.	TGTGCCAGTAGTATAGAGACAGGAACTGGCACAGATACGCAGTATTTT	CASSIETGTGTDTQYF
.	TRBV18	TRBJ1-4	.	TGTGCCAGCTCACTTCAGGGTACAAATGAAAAACTGTTTTTT	CASSLQGTNEKLFF
TRBD2	TRBV18	TRBJ2-7	once	TGTGCCAGCTCACCAGTCCGGGGGGGCCTGTACGAGCAGTACTTC	CASSPVRGGLYEQYF
TRBD2	TRBV11-2	TRBJ2-3	.	TGTGCCAGCAGCTCCCCCAGGACTAGCGGACCCACAGATACGCAGTATTTT	CASSSPRTSGPTDTQYF
.	TRBV21-1	TRBJ1-1	.	TGTGCCAGCAGCAAAGCGCTGGGGGGGTTACCGGTTGAAGCTTTCTTT	CASSKALGGLPVEAFF
.	TRBV3-1/TRBV3-2	TRBJ2-3	once	TGTGCCAGCAGCCAAGGCCCACAGGGTTCAGATACGCAGTATTTT	CASSQGPQGSDTQYF
.	TRBV5-1	TRBJ1-1	.	TGCGCCAGCAGCCGCCTCGGGGGGAACACTGAAGCTTTCTTT	CASSRLGGNTEAFF
.	TRBV30	TRBJ1-3	.	TGTGCCTGGAGTGTAGCCCCAGGGGGAAACACCATATATTTT	CAWSVAPGGNTIYF
.	TRBV9	TRBJ1-6	once	TGTGCCAGCTCCCGGGGAGGGAATTCACCCCTCCACTTT	CASSRGGNSPLHF
.	TRBV7-5	TRBJ2-1	.	TGTGCCAGAAGCTTGCGGTATGGTGGCTACAATGAGCAGTTCTTC	CARSLRYGGYNEQFF
.	TRBV5-1	TRBJ1-5	.	TGCGCCAGCAGCTTAACGGGGGGCAATCAGCCCCAGCATTTT	CASSLTGGNQPQHF
.	TRBV25-1	TRBJ1-6	once	TGTGCCAGCAGTGATTCACAGGTAGCCGGAATTTCACCCCTCCACTTT	CASSDSQVAGISPLHF
.	TRBV12-3/TRBV12-4	TRBJ2-7	.	TGTGCCAGCAGTTCTCTAATCTACGAGCAGTACTTC	CASSSLIYEQYF
TRBD1	TRBV5-1	TRBJ1-1	.	TGCGCCAGCCAAGACAGGGGGCGCACTGAAGCTTTCTTT	CASQDRGRTEAFF
.	TRBV30	TRBJ1-2	.	TGTGCCTGGAGACTTGGGGGGGGCTATGGCTACACCTTC	CAWRLGGGYGYTF
.	TRBV7-9	TRBJ1-6	.	TGTGCCAGCAGCTTAGACAGTTTAAGGAATTCACCCCTCCACTTT	CASSLDSLRNSPLHF
TRBD1	TRBV14	TRBJ1-6	.	TGTGCCAGCAGCTGGGGACAGCCAGGTTCACCCCTCCACTTT	CASSWGQPGSPLHF
.	TRBV5-5	TRBJ1-1	.	TGTGCCAGCAGCTTTACAGGGACCACTGAAGCTTTCTTT	CASSFTGTTEAFF
.	TRBV30	TRBJ2-1	.	TGTGCCTGGAAAGGTGGGGGGTTTACGGGTGAGCAGTTCTTC	CAWKGGGFTGEQFF
.	TRBV28	TRBJ2-6	.	TGTGCCAGCAGTTTTCGGTCCTCGGGGGCCAACGTCCTGACTTTC	CASSFRSSGANVLTF
.	TRBV3-1/TRBV3-2	TRBJ1-6	.	TGTGCCAGCAGCCAAGGGGGAGGGAGGAATTCACCCCTCCACTTT	CASSQGGGRNSPLHF
.	TRBV4-2	TRBJ1-5	few	TGTGCCAGCAGCTTAGGAGAGTGGCAGCCCCAGCATTTT	CASSLGEWQPQHF
.	TRBV7-9	TRBJ1-4	.	TGTGCCAGCAGCTTAGGAGACAGGAGTAATGAAAAACTGTTTTTT	CASSLGDRSNEKLFF
.	TRBV12-3/TRBV12-4	TRBJ2-2	.	TGTGCCAGCAGTTTAGCGCGTCCCGAGGAGCTGTTTTTT	CASSLARPEELFF
TRBD1	TRBV19	TRBJ1-2	once	TGTGCCAGTAGTATGGGACAGGGTCTCGGCTACACCTTC	CASSMGQGLGYTF
TRBD1	TRBV3-1/TRBV3-2	TRBJ1-1	.	TGTGCCAGCAGCCCTGGGACAGGCGGGGCTGAAGCTTTCTTT	CASSPGTGGAEAFF